This TCR beta chain was captured by sequencing in a study of cytotoxic CD8 clonotypes in ibrutinib-treated CLL. Assay used: immunoSEQ multiplex PCR; TCRdb lists only in-frame clones, some missing. The data hold more than 200,000 clones, with under 75% observed a single time. CDR3 size: 15 residues. The material sequenced was PBMCs, taken after 24 months of ibrutinib treatment. The chain links TRBV21-1 to TRBJ2-7; no DNA check was done on the table's D call, TRBD2. TRBV21-1 is tagged as a pseudogene. The clonotype comes from a human donor with chronic lymphocytic leukemia. The chain's CDR3 is CASSKVAGVPYEQYF. The CDR3 DNA reads TGTGCCAGCAGCAAAGTCGCGGGAGTGCCTTACGAGCAGTACTTC.